This TCR beta chain was sequenced during a study of early T cells in non-severe SARS-CoV-2 infection. This clonotype came up a few times. Researchers tagged individual cDNA molecules with unique molecular identifiers. Via MiXCR, TCRdb re-called the 5' RACE reads, giving one row per CDR3 protein. The sample consists of about 77,000 distinct CDR3 sequences, roughly 9.4% of them appearing once. What was sequenced was whole blood. This clonotype was obtained from an adult who was a healthcare worker with PCR-confirmed SARS-CoV-2 infection or an uninfected control (not recorded which).

The CDR3 DNA reads as TGTGCCAGCAGCACCATGACCACCATGAAAGATACGCAGTATTTT. Translating gives CASSTMTTMKDTQYF. The rearrangement links TRBV28 to TRBJ2-3; D gene uncertain. CDR3 length: 15 residues. Germline V gene sequence: CDR1 MDHEN, CDR2 SYDVKM. Trimming pared 6 bases from V and 5 bases from J, leaving 18 bases between.